The rows below give T cell receptor beta chains drawn from one sample of a study of vaccination and CD4 T cells after COVID-19. TCRdb fed the PCR reads into MiXCR, producing one record per CDR3 protein. This sample has under 20,000 distinct CDR3 sequences, with roughly 56% found just once. These TCRs' antigens remain unknown. The material sequenced was CD4+ T cells from blood, cultured in vitro, taken about 7 months after SARS-CoV-2 vaccination. Receptors originate from a human donor who had recovered from COVID-19. The CDR3 runs from the conserved cysteine through the conserved F or W. D genes are given only for firm matches. A clone size is listed for some rows: how often the clone was seen (once, few, many), or a class if it is expanded.

D gene: .; J gene: TRBJ2-5; V gene: TRBV7-3; clone size: .; CDR3 DNA: TGTGCCAGCAGCTTACCCGGGGGGACCCAGTACTTC; CDR3 protein: CASSLPGGTQYF
D gene: .; J gene: TRBJ2-5; V gene: TRBV6-2/TRBV6-3; clone size: once; CDR3 DNA: TGTGCCAGCAGTAACAGGGATTCGGAGACCCAGTACTTC; CDR3 protein: CASSNRDSETQYF
D gene: TRBD1; J gene: TRBJ1-5; V gene: TRBV20-1; clone size: .; CDR3 DNA: TGCAGTGCTAGAGCCGGGACAGCCAATCAGCCCCAGCATTTT; CDR3 protein: CSARAGTANQPQHF
D gene: TRBD1; J gene: TRBJ1-1; V gene: TRBV28; clone size: .; CDR3 DNA: TGTGCCAGCAGCCTAGCAGGGGGCCAAGCTTTCTTT; CDR3 protein: CASSLAGGQAFF
D gene: .; J gene: TRBJ2-5; V gene: TRBV7-2; clone size: .; CDR3 DNA: TGTGCCAGCCACCCTTCGGGCGGAGGGGGGGCGGAGACCCAGTACTTC; CDR3 protein: CASHPSGGGGAETQYF
D gene: .; J gene: TRBJ2-3; V gene: TRBV7-9; clone size: few; CDR3 DNA: TGTGCCAGCAGCTTAGGAATCGGGCAATTTAGCGCGAACACAGATACGCAGTATTTT; CDR3 protein: CASSLGIGQFSANTDTQYF
D gene: TRBD1; J gene: TRBJ2-7; V gene: TRBV20-1; clone size: .; CDR3 DNA: TGCAGTGCTATTAGACAGGGCCAACGTGGCTCCTACGAGCAGTACTTC; CDR3 protein: CSAIRQGQRGSYEQYF
D gene: .; J gene: TRBJ1-1; V gene: TRBV7-2; clone size: once; CDR3 DNA: TGTGCCAGCAGCTTTCCCCCCCGGACTGAAGCTTTCTTT; CDR3 protein: CASSFPPRTEAFF
D gene: TRBD1; J gene: TRBJ1-1; V gene: TRBV6-1; clone size: medium-sized; CDR3 DNA: TGTGCCAGCAGCCACAGACAAGACTCGGGACAGAAGAACACTGAAGCTTTCTTT; CDR3 protein: CASSHRQDSGQKNTEAFF
D gene: .; J gene: TRBJ2-5; V gene: TRBV20-1; clone size: .; CDR3 DNA: TGCAGTGCTAGAGATCCCCCGGGGCTGTACTTC; CDR3 protein: CSARDPPGLYF
D gene: .; J gene: TRBJ1-2; V gene: TRBV6-1; clone size: few; CDR3 DNA: TGTGCCGCTTCTTCGGGGCGTGCTGCCTATGGCTACACCTTC; CDR3 protein: CAASSGRAAYGYTF
D gene: .; J gene: TRBJ2-7; V gene: TRBV7-6; clone size: few; CDR3 DNA: TGTGCCAGCAGCTTAGTCCCCGCCTCCCCGGATCCGCGCGAGCAGTACTTC; CDR3 protein: CASSLVPASPDPREQYF
D gene: .; J gene: TRBJ1-2; V gene: TRBV15; clone size: .; CDR3 DNA: TGTGCCACTACCGGTGGGCCCGTGACAGTTGCATACTATGGCTACACCTTC; CDR3 protein: CATTGGPVTVAYYGYTF
D gene: .; J gene: TRBJ1-1; V gene: TRBV6-4; clone size: few; CDR3 DNA: TGTGCCAGCAGTGCATCAGAGAACACTGAAGCTTTCTTT; CDR3 protein: CASSASENTEAFF
D gene: .; J gene: TRBJ1-2; V gene: TRBV7-2; clone size: few; CDR3 DNA: TGTGCCAGCAGCTTAGCGCAAGAGACCCTCTATGGCTACACCTTC; CDR3 protein: CASSLAQETLYGYTF
D gene: .; J gene: TRBJ1-2; V gene: TRBV20-1; clone size: .; CDR3 DNA: TGCAGTGCTGAGGCGGGAGGCGGCTACCACCGTGGCTACACCTTC; CDR3 protein: CSAEAGGGYHRGYTF
D gene: .; J gene: TRBJ2-6; V gene: TRBV20-1; clone size: .; CDR3 DNA: TGCAGTGCTAGAGACCCCGACAAGCTCGGGGCCAACGTCCTGACTTTC; CDR3 protein: CSARDPDKLGANVLTF
D gene: TRBD1; J gene: TRBJ1-2; V gene: TRBV12-3/TRBV12-4; clone size: .; CDR3 DNA: TGTGCCAGCAGTTTACGACAGGGGTTTGGCTACACCTTC; CDR3 protein: CASSLRQGFGYTF
D gene: .; J gene: TRBJ2-1; V gene: TRBV7-2; clone size: .; CDR3 DNA: TGTGCCAGCAGCCCCCAGATGGGCCCCTACAATGAGCAGTTCTTC; CDR3 protein: CASSPQMGPYNEQFF
D gene: TRBD1; J gene: TRBJ1-6; V gene: TRBV6-1; clone size: few; CDR3 DNA: TGTGCCAGCAGGCCCTTTGGGACAGGGACAAATTCACCCCTCCACTTT; CDR3 protein: CASRPFGTGTNSPLHF
D gene: TRBD1; J gene: TRBJ2-7; V gene: TRBV20-1; clone size: .; CDR3 DNA: TGCAGTGCCGAGGACAGGGTGAGCTCCTACGAGCAGTACTTC; CDR3 protein: CSAEDRVSSYEQYF
D gene: .; J gene: TRBJ1-3; V gene: TRBV7-9; clone size: .; CDR3 DNA: TGTGCCAGCACCATAGGGAGGAACTCTGGAAACACCATATATTTT; CDR3 protein: CASTIGRNSGNTIYF
D gene: .; J gene: TRBJ2-7; V gene: TRBV21-1; clone size: few; CDR3 DNA: TGTGCCAGCAGCAGGGGCTCTCCGACAGGGCGAAGCTACGAGCAGTACTTC; CDR3 protein: CASSRGSPTGRSYEQYF
D gene: .; J gene: TRBJ2-5; V gene: TRBV4-2; clone size: .; CDR3 DNA: TGTGCCAGCAGCCAAGATTGGCGGTTTCAGACCCAGTACTTC; CDR3 protein: CASSQDWRFQTQYF
D gene: TRBD1; J gene: TRBJ1-3; V gene: TRBV11-3; clone size: once; CDR3 DNA: TGTGCCAGTCGACAGGGATCTGGAAACACCATATATTTT; CDR3 protein: CASRQGSGNTIYF
D gene: TRBD2; J gene: TRBJ2-1; V gene: TRBV6-1; clone size: few; CDR3 DNA: TGTGCCAGCACTTCTGGACTAGCGGGGAATGAGCAGTTCTTC; CDR3 protein: CASTSGLAGNEQFF
D gene: .; J gene: TRBJ2-2; V gene: TRBV6-1; clone size: .; CDR3 DNA: TGTGCCAGCACATGGGGGCAGGGCACCGGGGAGCTGTTTTTT; CDR3 protein: CASTWGQGTGELFF
D gene: .; J gene: TRBJ2-5; V gene: TRBV6-1; clone size: few; CDR3 DNA: TGTGCCAGCAGTCCCCGCGACAAGGGTCGGGAGACCCAGTACTTC; CDR3 protein: CASSPRDKGRETQYF
D gene: .; J gene: TRBJ2-3; V gene: TRBV10-3; clone size: .; CDR3 DNA: TGTGCCATCAGTGAGTCGATTGGAACAGATACGCAGTATTTT; CDR3 protein: CAISESIGTDTQYF
D gene: .; J gene: TRBJ1-2; V gene: TRBV4-1; clone size: once; CDR3 DNA: TGCGCCAGCAGCCAAGGTGGGGCGCGCTGGGATGGCTACACCTTC; CDR3 protein: CASSQGGARWDGYTF
D gene: .; J gene: TRBJ1-1; V gene: TRBV7-2; clone size: .; CDR3 DNA: TGTGCCAGCAGCCCACAATTGAACACTGAAGCTTTCTTT; CDR3 protein: CASSPQLNTEAFF
D gene: .; J gene: TRBJ1-6; V gene: TRBV19; clone size: once; CDR3 DNA: TGTGCCAGTAGAGACGACAGGTCTCTATTTTCACCCCTCCACTTT; CDR3 protein: CASRDDRSLFSPLHF
D gene: .; J gene: TRBJ1-5; V gene: TRBV20-1; clone size: few; CDR3 DNA: TGCAGTGCTAGCGTTAGGGCGGGGCAGCCCCAGCATTTT; CDR3 protein: CSASVRAGQPQHF
D gene: .; J gene: TRBJ1-5; V gene: TRBV7-2; clone size: few; CDR3 DNA: TGTGCCAGCAGCAACACGGGGGGTCGACAGCCCCAGCATTTT; CDR3 protein: CASSNTGGRQPQHF
D gene: .; J gene: TRBJ1-2; V gene: TRBV7-2; clone size: few; CDR3 DNA: TGTGCCAGCAGCCCGGCAGGCGGCTACACCTTC; CDR3 protein: CASSPAGGYTF
D gene: .; J gene: TRBJ1-1; V gene: TRBV15; clone size: few; CDR3 DNA: TGTGCCACCAGCAGAGATCCGTCCGGTGGAGCCGAAGCTTTCTTT; CDR3 protein: CATSRDPSGGAEAFF
D gene: TRBD2; J gene: TRBJ2-7; V gene: TRBV12-3/TRBV12-4; clone size: .; CDR3 DNA: TGTGCCAGCAGCCGTGGGACTAGCGGCTACGAGCAGTACTTC; CDR3 protein: CASSRGTSGYEQYF
D gene: .; J gene: TRBJ1-4; V gene: TRBV7-2; clone size: .; CDR3 DNA: TGTGCCAGCAGCTTACCGGGGCACACAACTAATGAAAAACTGTTTTTT; CDR3 protein: CASSLPGHTTNEKLFF
D gene: TRBD1; J gene: TRBJ1-5; V gene: TRBV6-1; clone size: once; CDR3 DNA: TGTGCCAGCAGTCCCGCAGACAGGGCTCCTCAGCCCCAGCATTTT; CDR3 protein: CASSPADRAPQPQHF
D gene: .; J gene: TRBJ1-5; V gene: TRBV19; clone size: .; CDR3 DNA: TGTGCCAGTAGTATGGCCCGGGGGGTGGGGCGCAATCAGCCCCAGCATTTT; CDR3 protein: CASSMARGVGRNQPQHF
D gene: TRBD1; J gene: TRBJ2-2; V gene: TRBV19; clone size: few; CDR3 DNA: TGTGCCAGTAGTGCCGACAGGGTGGCGAACACCGGGGAGCTGTTTTTT; CDR3 protein: CASSADRVANTGELFF
D gene: .; J gene: TRBJ1-6; V gene: TRBV6-1; clone size: .; CDR3 DNA: TGTGCCAGCAGTCCCCGGCAGGGTGTCAGATCACCCCTCCACTTT; CDR3 protein: CASSPRQGVRSPLHF
D gene: TRBD2; J gene: TRBJ2-7; V gene: TRBV7-9; clone size: .; CDR3 DNA: TGTGCCAGCAGCTTAGTTCGGGCGGGGGCCTACGAGCAGTACTTC; CDR3 protein: CASSLVRAGAYEQYF
D gene: TRBD1; J gene: TRBJ2-7; V gene: TRBV7-6; clone size: .; CDR3 DNA: TGTGCCAGCAGCTTGGACAGGGGGTTCACCTACGAGCAGTACTTC; CDR3 protein: CASSLDRGFTYEQYF
D gene: .; J gene: TRBJ1-5; V gene: TRBV10-3; clone size: large; CDR3 DNA: TGTGCCATCAGTAGGGATGGGGGCGATCAGCCCCAGCATTTT; CDR3 protein: CAISRDGGDQPQHF
D gene: .; J gene: TRBJ1-5; V gene: TRBV7-2; clone size: .; CDR3 DNA: TGTGCCAGCAGCTTTATAGATGGACAGCCCCAGCATTTT; CDR3 protein: CASSFIDGQPQHF
D gene: TRBD2; J gene: TRBJ2-7; V gene: TRBV7-9; clone size: few; CDR3 DNA: TGTGCCAGCAGCCCGGGACTAGCGAACGAGCAGTACTTC; CDR3 protein: CASSPGLANEQYF
D gene: .; J gene: TRBJ2-2; V gene: TRBV6-4; clone size: .; CDR3 DNA: TGTGCCAGCAGGAGTAGTCCAAACACCGGGGAGCTGTTTTTT; CDR3 protein: CASRSSPNTGELFF
D gene: TRBD1; J gene: TRBJ1-6; V gene: TRBV2; clone size: .; CDR3 DNA: TGTGCCAGCAGAGTAGACAGGGGCTCTTCACCCCTCCACTTT; CDR3 protein: CASRVDRGSSPLHF
D gene: .; J gene: TRBJ2-1; V gene: TRBV6-1; clone size: .; CDR3 DNA: TGTGCCAGCAGAGGGGGGGGGGGCAGGGCCGCCTACAATGAGCAGTTCTTC; CDR3 protein: CASRGGGGRAAYNEQFF
D gene: TRBD1; J gene: TRBJ2-1; V gene: TRBV7-3; clone size: .; CDR3 DNA: TGTGCCAGCAGCTTATCTCGGGACAGCTACAATGAGCAGTTCTTC; CDR3 protein: CASSLSRDSYNEQFF
D gene: .; J gene: TRBJ2-3; V gene: TRBV4-1; clone size: .; CDR3 DNA: TGCGCCAGCAGCCCCGCTAGGTTAACCTCCACAGATACGCAGTATTTT; CDR3 protein: CASSPARLTSTDTQYF
D gene: .; J gene: TRBJ1-2; V gene: TRBV10-3; clone size: .; CDR3 DNA: TGTGCCATCAGGGATGGGGGCCTAGGGGGATATGGCTACACCTTC; CDR3 protein: CAIRDGGLGGYGYTF
D gene: TRBD2; J gene: TRBJ2-1; V gene: TRBV20-1; clone size: .; CDR3 DNA: TGCAGTGCTAGTGGGTGGCGACTAGCGGGAAACTACAATGAGCAGTTCTTC; CDR3 protein: CSASGWRLAGNYNEQFF
D gene: .; J gene: TRBJ2-3; V gene: TRBV11-2; clone size: large; CDR3 DNA: TGTGCCAGCAGCCCAGGGGACCACACAGATACGCAGTATTTT; CDR3 protein: CASSPGDHTDTQYF
D gene: TRBD1; J gene: TRBJ1-2; V gene: TRBV7-2; clone size: .; CDR3 DNA: TGTGCCAGCACCCAGGACAGGGGCCTCAACTATGGCTACACCTTC; CDR3 protein: CASTQDRGLNYGYTF